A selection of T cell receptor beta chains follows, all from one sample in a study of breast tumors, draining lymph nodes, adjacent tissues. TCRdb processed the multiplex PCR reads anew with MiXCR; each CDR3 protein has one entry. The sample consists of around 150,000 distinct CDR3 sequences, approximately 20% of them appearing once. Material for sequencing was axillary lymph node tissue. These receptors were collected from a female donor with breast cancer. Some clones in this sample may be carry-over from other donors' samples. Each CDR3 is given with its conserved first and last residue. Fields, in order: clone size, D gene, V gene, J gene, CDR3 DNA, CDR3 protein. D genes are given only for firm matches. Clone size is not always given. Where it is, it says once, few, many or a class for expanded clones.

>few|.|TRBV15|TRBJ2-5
TGTGCCACCAGCAGAGATTGGGAGACCCAGTACTTC
CATSRDWETQYF
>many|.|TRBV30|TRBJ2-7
TGTGCCTGGAGTGTGCGAGACGAGCAGTACTTC
CAWSVRDEQYF
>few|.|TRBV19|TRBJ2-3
TGTGCCAGTAGCCCAGCGGGCAGGGGGATTTCTAGCACAGATACGCAGTATTTT
CASSPAGRGISSTDTQYF
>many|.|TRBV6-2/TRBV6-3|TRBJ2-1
TGTGCCAGCTCATACGGAATCTCCTACAATGAGCAGTTCTTC
CASSYGISYNEQFF
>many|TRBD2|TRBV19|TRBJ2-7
TGTGCCAGTAGTACCCCGGGAGGGCCCTACGAGCAGTACTTC
CASSTPGGPYEQYF
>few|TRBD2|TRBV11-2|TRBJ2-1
TGTGCCAGCAGCCAAATCCGGGGGCTAGCGGGCTCCTACAATGAGCAGTTCTTC
CASSQIRGLAGSYNEQFF
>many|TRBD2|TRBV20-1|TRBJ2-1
TGCAGTGCAGCGGGGTTTACCTACAATGAGCAATTCTTC
CSAAGFTYNEQFF
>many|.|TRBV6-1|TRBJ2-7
TGTGCCAGCCAGTCAGGCCCCTACGAGCAGTACTTC
CASQSGPYEQYF
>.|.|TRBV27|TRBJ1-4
TGTGCCAGCAGTTTCGGGACAACTTCGGGAAAACTGTTTTTT
CASSFGTTSGKLFF
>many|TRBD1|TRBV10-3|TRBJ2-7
TGTGCCATCAGTGAGTCCCAGGGGGCTTACGAGCAGTACTTC
CAISESQGAYEQYF
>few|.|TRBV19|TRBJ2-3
TGTGCCAGTAGTCCGCCTTTCGGCGGGATCGGCACAGATACGCAGTATTTT
CASSPPFGGIGTDTQYF
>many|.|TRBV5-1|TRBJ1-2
TGCGCCAGCAGCTCCACGTCGAGTAACTATGGCTACACCTTC
CASSSTSSNYGYTF
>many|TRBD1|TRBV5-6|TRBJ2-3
TGTGCCAGCGAAGGACAGGGCAGAGATACGCAGTATTTT
CASEGQGRDTQYF
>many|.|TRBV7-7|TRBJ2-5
TGTGCCAGCAGCTTACTGTCCGGGGATGAAGAGACCCAGTACTTC
CASSLLSGDEETQYF
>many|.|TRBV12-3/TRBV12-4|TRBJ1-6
TGTGCCAGCAGCAAACAGGCCCCGCAATTTGCCCTCCACTTT
CASSKQAPQFALHF
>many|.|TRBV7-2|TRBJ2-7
TGTGCCAGCAGCTCCACGTGGGCTAGCCCAGAGCAGTACTTC
CASSSTWASPEQYF
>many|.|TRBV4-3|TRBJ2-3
TGCGCCAGCAGCCAAGATATGGGCCCCCTCGTCGGCACAGATACGCAGTATTTT
CASSQDMGPLVGTDTQYF
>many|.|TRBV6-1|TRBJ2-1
TGTGCCAGCAGTGAACAAGCAGGGGTCTTTGGAAGTGAGCAGTTCTTC
CASSEQAGVFGSEQFF
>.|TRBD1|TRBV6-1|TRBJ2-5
TGTGCCAGCAGGGGACAGTGGGGGGAGACCCAGTACTTC
CASRGQWGETQYF
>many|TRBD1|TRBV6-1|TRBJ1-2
TGTGCCAGCAGTTCCCCCGGGACAGGGGGCTCAGCTAACTATGGCTACACCTTC
CASSSPGTGGSANYGYTF
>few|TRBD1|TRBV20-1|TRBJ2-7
TGCAGTGCTCCCAACGACAGGGGCCACGAGCAGTACTTC
CSAPNDRGHEQYF
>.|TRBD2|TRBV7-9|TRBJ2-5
TGTGCCAGCAGCAATGGACTAGCGGGAGAGTACCGAGAGACCCAGTACTTC
CASSNGLAGEYRETQYF
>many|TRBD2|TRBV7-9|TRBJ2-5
TGTGCCAGCAGCTTAGCGGGGACTAGCGGGGGAGAGACCCAGTACTTC
CASSLAGTSGGETQYF
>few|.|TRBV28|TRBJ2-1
TGTGCCAGCAGTTCTCCTGGTCGAGGTGAGCAGTTCTTC
CASSSPGRGEQFF
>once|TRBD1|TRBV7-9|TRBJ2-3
TGTGCCAGCAGCTCCCGGAGTTCCGGGACAGGGACCCGAGATACGCAGTATTTT
CASSSRSSGTGTRDTQYF
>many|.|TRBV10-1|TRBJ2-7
TGCGCCAGCAGTAGGGGTAACAGGTCCGAGGGGTACGAGCAGTACTTC
CASSRGNRSEGYEQYF
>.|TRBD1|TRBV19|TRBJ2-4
TGTGCCAGTAGTATCGGGGCCGGGACAGGATACTTC
CASSIGAGTGYF
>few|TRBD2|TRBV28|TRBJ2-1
TGTGCCAGCAGCCAACCGGGACTAGCGGATGATGAGCAGTTCTTC
CASSQPGLADDEQFF
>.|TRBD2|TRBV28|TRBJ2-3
TGTGCCAACCTTAGCGGGAGCGGGGTCACAGATACGCAGTATTTT
CANLSGSGVTDTQYF
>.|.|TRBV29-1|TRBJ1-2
TGCAGCGTTGACCCAGGACCCCGAGGCTATGGCTACACCTTC
CSVDPGPRGYGYTF
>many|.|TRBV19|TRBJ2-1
TGTGCCAGTAGTATAGTCAACCTGGGAAATAAGTTCTTC
CASSIVNLGNKFF
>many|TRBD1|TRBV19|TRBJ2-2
TGTGCCAGTAGTAAGGCCTTAGGACAGGGCCCCACCGGGGAGCTGTTTTTT
CASSKALGQGPTGELFF
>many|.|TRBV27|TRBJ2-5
TGTGCCAGCAGTTTGGATCACCAAGAGACCCAGTACTTC
CASSLDHQETQYF
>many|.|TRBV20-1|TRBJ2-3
TGCAGTGCTATCGGAGCCTCTAGCACAGATACGCAGTATTTT
CSAIGASSTDTQYF
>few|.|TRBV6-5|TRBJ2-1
TGTGCCAGCAGTTACGGATTCCTTGCGAATGAGCAGTTCTTC
CASSYGFLANEQFF
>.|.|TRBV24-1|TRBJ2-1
TGTGCCACCAGTAATAACCGGGCAGAAGGGGGCAATGAGCAGTTCTTC
CATSNNRAEGGNEQFF
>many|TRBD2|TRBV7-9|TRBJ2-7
TGTGCCAGCAGGTTGGGAGGCGGGAGGGCCACGGACGAGCAGTACTTC
CASRLGGGRATDEQYF
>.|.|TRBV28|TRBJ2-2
TGTGCCAGTAACCGTTGGACAGGGGAGCTGTTTTTT
CASNRWTGELFF
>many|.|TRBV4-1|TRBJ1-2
TGCGCCAGCAGCCAAGCGGGGACGGTCGTGTTC
CASSQAGTVVF
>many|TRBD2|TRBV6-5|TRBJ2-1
TGTGCCAGCACTTCCAGCGGGGTGAATGAGCAGTTCTTC
CASTSSGVNEQFF
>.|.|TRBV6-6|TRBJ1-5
TGTGCCAGCAGTTACTTCAATCGGCCCCAGCATTTT
CASSYFNRPQHF
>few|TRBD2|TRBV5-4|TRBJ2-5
TGTGCCAGCAGCTTGCCGCTAGCGGGGGAGACCCAGTACTTC
CASSLPLAGETQYF
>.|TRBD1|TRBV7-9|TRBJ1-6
TGTGCCAGCAGCCCGCTATGGCTTAGAGGACAGGGGAGCTCCTATAATTCACCCCTCCACTTT
CASSPLWLRGQGSSYNSPLHF
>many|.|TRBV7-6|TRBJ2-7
TGTGCCAGCAGCCGACTTTCTGGGGACGAGCAGTACTTC
CASSRLSGDEQYF
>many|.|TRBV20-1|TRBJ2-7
TGCAGTGCTAGAGATAGGGCTGGCGTGAGTAGCGAGCAGTACTTC
CSARDRAGVSSEQYF
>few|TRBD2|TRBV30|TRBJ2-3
TGTGCCTGGGCGGGGGGGACTAGTATGGCAGATACGCAGTATTTT
CAWAGGTSMADTQYF
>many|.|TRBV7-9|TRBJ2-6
TGTGCCAGCAGCTTAGCTGGGGCCAACGTCCTGACTTTC
CASSLAGANVLTF
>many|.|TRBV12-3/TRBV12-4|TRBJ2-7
TGTGCCAGCCAAAGCCGGGAGACCTACGAGCAGTACTTC
CASQSRETYEQYF
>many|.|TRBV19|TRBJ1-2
TGTGCCAGTAGTATGGTCGGAGTCTATGGCTACACCTTC
CASSMVGVYGYTF
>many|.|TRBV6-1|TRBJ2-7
TGTGCCAGCAGTGAACAGGGGGGCAACGAGCAGTACTTC
CASSEQGGNEQYF
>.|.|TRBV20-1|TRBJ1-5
TGCAGTGCTAGAACATCGACAGTCCGAGAGCCCCAGCATTTT
CSARTSTVREPQHF